The source of this T cell receptor (beta chain) is a study of cytomegalovirus exposure and HLA in healthy donors (dated by TCRdb to 2016 to 2017). Notes on the research overall: An earlier analysis of some 600 of the donors reported about 260 Gb of sequence data and 100 million to 120 million unique TCR beta sequences obtained from around 180 million T cells. To predict cytomegalovirus infection status, the study brought together high-throughput TCR immunosequencing, statistical association of individual TCRs with disease status, and machine learning. All discovery cohort repertoires had been generated on a single sequencing platform. The study used immunosequencing to profile the T cell repertoires of approximately 690 subjects and linked those repertoires to cytomegalovirus serostatus. Donor age, sex, ethnicity and CMV serostatus were compiled alongside the repertoire data. On average, 235,054 unique TCR beta nucleotide sequences were sequenced per donor among a few hundred genotyped donors of the cohort, with roughly 18% of those sequences being non-productive. The genetic ancestry cluster associated with self-reported Caucasian donors included around four fifths of the approximately 410 genotyped donors. The number of donors typed differed by locus, with about 629-640 for A, B, C, DRB1 and DQB1, approximately 500 for DQA1, about 610 for DPA1, and around 460 for DPB1. An earlier analysis of approximately 640 of the donors applied high-throughput TCR beta sequencing to assess whether each TCR beta V gene segment acted as functional or pseudogenic. Roughly 300 gigabases of sequencing data and around 85 million unique TCR sequences made up an early release that covered some 640 HLA-typed donors. The study aimed to test whether signatures of past pathogen exposure could be identified by cataloging public T cell receptors. Besides the first cohort of about 730 subjects, a separate validation cohort made up of 120 or so different subjects was used. In a later analysis, previously published TCR beta repertoires from 670 or so donors were re-analyzed and high-resolution HLA genotyping was added so that TCR occurrence patterns could be studied. The later analysis used no new phenotypic data to find candidate immune exposures, relying instead on TCR beta sequences and their occurrence across donors. Both class I and class II loci were covered by HLA typing, at four-digit resolution. Four or five DR-DQ haplotypes were handled as single units for association and clustering because linkage in the cohort was strong. Genome-wide SNP genotypes for about 65% of the roughly 670 donors were used in a later genetic analysis, which treated that subset as a discovery cohort.

Notes on this clone: No cognate antigen has been identified for it. No base-level quality is on record; no much larger clone is a single base apart.

The CDR3 holds 16 amino acids from the cysteine to the phenylalanine. Only the CDR3 region is kept as DNA, spanning 48 bases read in frame from base 1. The germline V gene encodes CDR1 SGHVS and CDR2 FQNEAQ. V is shortened by 4 bases, J by 7 bases, and the region joining them spans 20 bases. Library prep was done by the immunoSEQ multiplex PCR assay. For the multiplex PCR, a mixture combining 60 forward primers for TCR Vbeta segments and 13 reverse primers for TCR Jbeta segments was used. Amplification of the CDR3 region of rearranged TCR beta genes was performed with a multiplex PCR assay on genomic DNA. The Illumina HiSeq System was used to sequence the amplified TCR beta libraries as 87-base-pair reads. In the source study's methods: Across the 500 to 700 repertoires, a later analysis counted tens of millions of unique TCR beta chains, approximately 10 million of which were shared by at least two donors. A nearest-neighbor algorithm error-corrected the raw reads and collapsed the reads into unique sequences, merging closely related sequences to remove PCR and sequencing errors. CDR3 sequences were aligned to IMGT reference sequences to assign V, D and J gene segments. For a sequence to be retained, a match of at least six nucleotides was required to both a V gene segment and a J gene segment. Rearrangements were called productive when the CDR3 lacked stop codons and stayed in frame with V and J; all others were non-productive. Following IMGT convention, CDR3 was defined as the stretch from the second conserved V-encoded cysteine to the conserved J-encoded phenylalanine. Sequences without an unambiguous match to a single V gene segment were excluded from the earlier analysis of a few hundred of the donors. An earlier analysis of a few hundred of the donors called V segments functional above 56.7% productive rearrangements and segregating when the between-donor standard deviation exceeded 5%. To diagnose cytomegalovirus status from the catalog of TCR beta chain sequences, a statistical classification framework was built. In a later analysis, V and J genes were assigned by comparing TCR nucleotide sequences against IMGT/GENE-DB human TR gene sequences. The TCRdist pipeline was used in a later analysis to assign CDR3 sequences and most-parsimonious VDJ recombination scenarios. In a later analysis, each TCR beta chain was defined by its CDR3 amino acid sequence together with its V-gene family, and reads lacking a unique V-gene family were excluded. A later analysis removed 550 to 650 highly shared, low-generation-probability nucleotide sequences to deal with suspected cross-contamination and a sequencing artifact. In a later analysis, a clonal expansion index was calculated for each public chain from normalized within-repertoire ranks of inferred template counts. A later analysis computed generation probabilities with a VDJ recombination model fitted to out-of-frame rearrangements, and checked the results against IGoR. In a later analysis, TCR-TCR, TCR-HLA and TCR-CMV co-occurrence was scored with hypergeometric tests, and a repertoire-size bias correction was applied to TCR pairs. False discovery rates were estimated in a later analysis by permuting HLA or CMV assignments 20 times. A later analysis grouped co-occurring TCRs with DBSCAN, adding TCRdist sequence similarity when clustering within HLA-allele-positive subsets. Repertoires with fewer than 30,000 or more than 120,000 public chains were left out of co-occurrence clustering, as were about 5 repertoires with anomalous nucleotide sharing. As stored in TCRdb, this immuneACCESS dataset retains in-frame rearrangements with V and J assigned. A fraction of the clones does not appear; measured against another copy, unresolved V genes explain less than half of the discrepancy, and the remainder lacks a known reason. V, J and clone size are taken as reported in that table, and D and trimming were inferred from the DNA itself. Here the sample has roughly 100,000 clones; roughly 70% occur a single time. In total, the top ten clones hold 9.5% to 13% of the sample.

The cohort consisted of fewer than 700 healthy bone marrow donors. At the time of sampling, all cohort members were nominally healthy, though unrecorded immune exposures were likely present. The donor was CMV seropositive and was included in the group of some 290 seropositive cohort members. Each donor provided a peripheral blood sample, and peripheral blood mononuclear cells were used for TCR beta sequencing. Genomic DNA extraction from the blood cell samples was performed with the Qiagen DNeasy Blood Extraction Kit. The paper's findings and limits, for the study overall: In both the original and validation cohorts, the classifier was reported to diagnose cytomegalovirus status with high specificity and sensitivity. An association between a missense DCLRE1C variant and V-gene and J-gene trimming of TCR beta chains was found in a later genetic analysis and replicated in an independent cohort. Some IMGT-functional V segments, including TRBV6-2 and TRBV6-3, could not be distinguished by the 87-base-pair reads and were therefore excluded. Most TCR sequences were observed very rarely across donors, whereas some public TCRs were present in many individuals. Specific HLA alleles were associated with 15,000 to 20,000 TCR beta sequences at a false discovery rate of 0.05 in a later analysis. A later analysis found that HLA-associated TCR beta chains were more clonally expanded and had lower generation probabilities than equally common non-associated chains. An earlier analysis of some 560 of the donors showed that most TCR beta V segments appeared in productive rearrangements either about 87% or about 30% of the time, which broadly matched IMGT annotations. In a later genetic analysis, fewer N-insertions in productive TCRs were reported among donors in an Asian-associated ancestry cluster than the roughly 670-donor mean. The study listed 164 TCR beta chains as associated with cytomegalovirus. The authors suggested that the approach could potentially be generalized to other disease states and immunological phenotypes. This cohort had only TCR beta chains sequenced, and the lack of alpha or paired-chain data limited which features could be detected. According to a later analysis, parvovirus B19, influenza, CMV and Epstein-Barr virus appeared linked to several top co-occurrence clusters. According to a later analysis, most CMV-associated TCR beta chains appeared to be HLA-restricted, and the HLA associations seemed to be driven largely by CMV exposure. When HLA alleles, especially DR and DQ, strongly co-occurred, attributing TCR associations to individual alleles was difficult. A further reported finding was that TCR beta sequences accurately predicted the HLA-A and HLA-B alleles for most subjects in the first cohort. Presence/absence analyses assumed roughly uniform sequencing depth across donors, an assumption that may not hold. Because counts were too low, roughly 18 rarely observed V segments, including chromosome 9 orphons, were left out of the earlier analysis of several hundred of the donors. Because some donors lacked HLA typing at each locus, the association tests relied only on the typed subset. For the cohort, immune exposure information was limited to CMV serostatus. A few of the identified cytomegalovirus-associated TCR beta chains were confirmed in vitro to be specific for cytomegalovirus antigens. Correlated functional status among segregating V segments might be attributable to linkage disequilibrium, but an unknown experimental factor could not be ruled out. The sequencing pipeline was judged likely to have produced a cluster of highly shared sequence variants as a technical artifact. In a later analysis, TCR association rates were found to vary across HLA loci, with the most associated TCRs seen for DRB1 alleles and the fewest for HLA-C alleles.

The source of this sequence is a man aged 40-50 years in good health and CMV-seropositive. This chain joins TRBV7-8 to TRBJ1-5; no D gene call is confident. Sequencing was performed on PBMCs. The CDR3 has the sequence CASSYARSLARQPQHF. The DNA sequence is given as TGTGCCAGCAGCTACGCTAGGAGCCTAGCACGACAGCCCCAGCATTTT.